The entry below describes one TCR beta chain. Its target is not known. This PCR relied on a set of 60 Vbeta primers and 13 Jbeta primers. Sequencing was performed with immunoSEQ multiplex PCR; in TCRdb, only in-frame clones are kept and a portion is missing. The data hold more than 140,000 clones, with over 75% observed a single time. These data are taken from a study of cytomegalovirus exposure and HLA in healthy donors. As for the study in general: Unique TCRs from HLA-typed donors, 70 million to 100 million of them, were held in an early data release. Findings and caveats of the study: Associated with cytomegalovirus, according to the listing, were around 170 TCR beta chains. Later, an analysis showed that TCR beta chains associated with HLA were more clonally expanded than others that were equally common.

Trimming at V came to 2 bases and at J to 1 base, leaving 9 bases not matched to a gene. This CDR3 has 18 amino acids. Germline V gene lookup returns CDR1 SGDLS and CDR2 YYNGEE. The chain has TRBV9 and TRBJ1-1, with 12 bases fitting TRBD1. This clonotype originated in a male donor in good health and CMV-seronegative. Material: PBMCs. The CDR3 here is CASSVDGTGGAQNTEAFF. The CDR3 region has the DNA TGTGCCAGCAGCGTTGACGGGACAGGGGGCGCACAGAACACTGAAGCTTTCTTT.